The 10 T cell receptor beta chains in this list originate from one sample, sequenced in a study of cytotoxic CD8 clonotypes in ibrutinib-treated CLL. Data came from immunoSEQ multiplex PCR; TCRdb stores just in-frame clones and leaves some out. This table has approximately 150,000 clones, about 80% appearing once. This specimen was PBMCs, taken after 24 months of ibrutinib treatment. These receptors were taken from a human donor with chronic lymphocytic leukemia.

The chain employs TRBV11-2 and TRBJ1-3; no definite D call. CDR3 size: 16 residues. The V gene's germline CDR1 is SGHAT and CDR2 FQNNGV. Trimming cost V 2 bases and J 0 bases, with 11 bases left between them. The CDR3 DNA reads as TGTGCCAGCAGCTTACATCAGGTTGGCTCTGGAAACACCATATATTTT. Encoded protein: CASSLHQVGSGNTIYF.

The chain links TRBV7-9 to TRBJ1-5; the D gene is possibly TRBD1 (6 bases). The CDR3 covers 17 residues. The V end was cut by 4 bases, the J end by 4 bases, with 20 bases between. Germline V gives CDR1 SEHNR, CDR2 FQNEAQ (reference sequence). CDR3 DNA: TGTGCCAGCAGCTCTTCCGGGACAATGGAACTTAATCAGCCCCAGCATTTT. It encodes CASSSSGTMELNQPQHF. The whole variable domain, filled in from reference TRBV7-9 and TRBJ1-5, reads DTGVSQNPRHKITKRGQNVTFRCDPISEHNRLYWYRQTLGQGPEFLTYFQNEAQLEKSRLLSDRFSAERPKGSFSTLEIQRTEQGDSAMYLCASSSSGTMELNQPQHFGDGTRLSIL.

V and J are TRBV11-2 and TRBJ2-4; D gene uncertain. Trimming removed 0 bases from V and 7 bases from J, with 16 bases in between. Germline V gene data show CDR1 as SGHAT and CDR2 as FQNNGV. The CDR3 spans 16 residues. The CDR3 loop is CASSLEVDPRWNIQYF. In DNA, the CDR3 is TGTGCCAGCAGCTTAGAGGTCGACCCCCGTTGGAACATTCAGTACTTC. The variable domain in full, completed from reference TRBV11-2 and TRBJ2-4, reads EAGVAQSPRYKIIEKRQSVAFWCNPISGHATLYWYQQILGQGPKLLIQFQNNGVVDDSQLPKDRFSAERLKGVDSTLKIQPAKLEDSAVYLCASSLEVDPRWNIQYFGAGTRLSVL.

The J gene is TRBJ2-7, the V gene TRBV29-1; maybe TRBD2 (7 bases). V was trimmed by 3 bases and J by 5 bases, leaving 14 bases between them. Germline CDR1 and CDR2: SQVTM and ANQGSEA. This CDR3 comprises 13 residues. The chain's CDR3 is CSVEGGAGDEQYF. CDR3 coding DNA: TGCAGCGTTGAGGGGGGGGCTGGCGACGAGCAGTACTTC.

This chain connects TRBV6-6 to TRBJ1-5; D not resolved. Germline CDR1 reads MNHNY; CDR2 reads SVGAGI (reference sequence). The CDR3 sequence is 15 residues long. V was pared by 6 bases and J by 5 bases, with 17 bases between. The CDR3 protein is CASSPRAPSDQPQHF. For the CDR3, the DNA is TGTGCCAGCAGCCCCCGGGCCCCAAGCGATCAGCCCCAGCATTTT.

The V call is TRBV5-1, the J call TRBJ2-3; D may be TRBD2 (5 bases). The CDR3 totals 14 residues. V was clipped by 2 bases and J by 4 bases, with 11 bases between them. Germline CDR1 and CDR2: SGHRS and YFSETQ. Here the CDR3 reads CASSFELVADTQYF. In DNA, the CDR3 is TGCGCCAGCAGCTTTGAACTAGTCGCAGATACGCAGTATTTT.

The chain links TRBV5-4 to TRBJ1-4; D might be TRBD1 (5 bases). V lost 1 base and J lost 4, with 11 bases in between. From germline, CDR1 is SGHNT and CDR2 YYREEE (reference sequence). The CDR3 totals 15 residues. Here the CDR3 reads CASSLRGGDNEKLFF. The CDR3 nucleotides are TGTGCCAGCAGCTTGAGGGGAGGGGATAATGAAAAACTGTTTTTT.

CDR3 DNA: TGTGCCAGCAGCCGACAGGGGTTGGCCACCGGGGAGCTGTTTTTT. This codes for CASSRQGLATGELFF. The rearrangement links TRBV7-9 to TRBJ2-2; TRBD1 agrees at 8 bases. The CDR3 is 15 amino acids. The junction had 6 bases not matched to a gene; V was cut back by 5 bases and J by 4 bases. CDR1 SEHNR and CDR2 FQNEAQ come from the germline V gene (reference sequence).

V is TRBV30 and J is TRBJ1-5; D remains unclear. The CDR3 has 14 residues. Per the germline V gene, CDR1 is GTSNPN and CDR2 is SVGIG (reference sequence). V was trimmed by 1 base and J by 3 bases, leaving 10 bases between them. CDR3 protein: CAWSGNRVNQPQHF. Here the CDR3 DNA reads TGTGCCTGGAGTGGGAACAGAGTCAATCAGCCCCAGCATTTT.

CDR3 in amino acids: CASSLSTGTGEKLFF. The CDR3 DNA is TGTGCCAGCAGCTTGTCCACGGGGACAGGTGAAAAACTGTTTTTT. This sequence joins TRBV5-8 and TRBJ1-4; TRBD1 agrees at 8 bases. This CDR3 contains 15 residues. V was clipped by 1 base and J by 7 bases; unmatched bases: 6. The V gene's germline CDR1 is SGHTS and CDR2 YDEGEE.